This TCR beta chain was recovered during a study of OX40 agonist ivuxolimab in advanced cancers. The method was immunoSEQ multiplex PCR; TCRdb's version includes in-frame clones alone and lacks a portion of them. The repertoire consists of some 33,000 clones, with approximately 80% occurring once and the leading ten covering less than 25%. The sequencing here drew on CD4+ or CD8+ T cells sorted from blood, taken in a trial of the OX40 agonist ivuxolimab. The receptor comes from an adult with an advanced solid tumor such as melanoma, head and neck, liver or kidney cancer.

In nucleotides, the CDR3 is TGTGCCACCAGCAGAGCCAAGATTGGGGGCTACACCTTC. This encodes CATSRAKIGGYTF. The rearrangement uses TRBV15 and TRBJ1-2; D gene uncertain. The CDR3 is made up of 13 amino acids. Trimming removed 1 base from V and 8 bases from J, with 11 bases in between. The germline V gene has CDR1 LNHNV and CDR2 YYDKDF (reference sequence).